This T cell receptor beta chain was found in a study of PD-1 blockade in classical Hodgkin lymphoma. General study results and limits: Patients newly diagnosed and complete responders had comparable baseline diversity. In newly diagnosed patients, baseline TCR diversity was reportedly below that of healthy donors.

The time point is: cycle 4 day 1 (C4D1), after 6 weeks of nivolumab. Each and every patient relapsed after autologous stem cell transplantation, and patients got differing brentuximab vedotin exposure. Germline values: CDR1 LNHDA, CDR2 SQIVND (reference sequence). V was pared by 3 bases and J by 0 bases, with 12 bases between. The CDR3 is 17 amino acids. This clone occurred once. Antigen: not known. Measured with immunoSEQ multiplex PCR; TCRdb has only the in-frame clones, and not every one. The data hold roughly 41,000 clones, with 65% to 70% observed a single time. The chain carries TRBV19 and TRBJ2-6; D might be TRBD2 (5 bases). The input for sequencing was peripheral blood mononuclear cells (PBMCs), taken before the fourth cycle of nivolumab. The source of this sequence is a human donor with classical Hodgkin lymphoma. Written as DNA, the CDR3 is TGTGCCAGTAGTATTATCGGACTTGACTCTGGGGCCAACGTCCTGACTTTC. It is translated as CASSIIGLDSGANVLTF. Drawing the rest from reference TRBV19 and TRBJ2-6, the complete variable domain is DGGITQSPKYLFRKEGQNVTLSCEQNLNHDAMYWYRQDPGQGLRLIYYSQIVNDFQKGDIAEGYSVSREKKESFPLTVTSAQKNPTAFYLCASSIIGLDSGANVLTFGAGSRLTVL.